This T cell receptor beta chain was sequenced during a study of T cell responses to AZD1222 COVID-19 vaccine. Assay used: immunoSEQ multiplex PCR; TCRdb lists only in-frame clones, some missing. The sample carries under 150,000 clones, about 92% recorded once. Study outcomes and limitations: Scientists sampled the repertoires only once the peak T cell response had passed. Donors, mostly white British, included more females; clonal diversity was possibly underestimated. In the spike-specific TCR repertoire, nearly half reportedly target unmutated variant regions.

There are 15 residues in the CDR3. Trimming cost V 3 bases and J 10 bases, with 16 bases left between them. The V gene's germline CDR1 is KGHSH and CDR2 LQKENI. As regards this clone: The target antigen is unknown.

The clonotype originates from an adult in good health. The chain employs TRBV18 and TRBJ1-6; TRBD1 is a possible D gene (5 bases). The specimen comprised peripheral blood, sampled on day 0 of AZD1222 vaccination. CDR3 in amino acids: CASSPSVQGGSPLHF. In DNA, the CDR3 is TGTGCCAGCTCACCTTCGGTCCAGGGAGGGTCACCCCTCCACTTT.